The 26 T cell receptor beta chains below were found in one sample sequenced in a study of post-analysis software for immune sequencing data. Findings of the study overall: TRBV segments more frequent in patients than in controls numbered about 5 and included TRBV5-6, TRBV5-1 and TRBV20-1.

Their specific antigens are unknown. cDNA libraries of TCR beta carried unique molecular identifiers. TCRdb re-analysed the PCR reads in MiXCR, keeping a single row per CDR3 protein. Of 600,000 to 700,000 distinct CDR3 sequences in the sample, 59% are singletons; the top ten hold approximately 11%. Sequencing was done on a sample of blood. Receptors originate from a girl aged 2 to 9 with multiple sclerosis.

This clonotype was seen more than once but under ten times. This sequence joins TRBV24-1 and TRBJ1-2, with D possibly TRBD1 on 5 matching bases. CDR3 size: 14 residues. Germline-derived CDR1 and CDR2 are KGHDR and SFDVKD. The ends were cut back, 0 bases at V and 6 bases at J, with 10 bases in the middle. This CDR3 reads CATSDLTGENGYTF. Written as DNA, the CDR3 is TGTGCCACCAGTGATTTGACGGGGGAGAATGGCTACACCTTC.

CDR3 in amino acids: CASGYNQPQHF. CDR3 DNA: TGTGCCTCTGGGTACAATCAGCCCCAGCATTTT. The chain employs TRBV25-1 and TRBJ1-5; D is ambiguous. Germline V gene data show CDR1 as MGHDK and CDR2 as SYGVNS. V was shortened by 11 bases and J by 3 bases, with 8 bases between the two germline ends. This CDR3 contains 11 residues.

The CDR3 reads CATDVHTGGNQPQHF. The CDR3 coding sequence is TGTGCCACCGACGTCCACACAGGCGGCAATCAGCCCCAGCATTTT. This chain uses TRBV6-2 or TRBV6-3 with TRBJ1-5; D is possibly TRBD1 (5 bases). The CDR3 spans 15 residues. In germline, CDR1 is MNHEY, CDR2 SVGEGT. Between the trimmed V and J ends, which lost 10 bases and 2 bases, there was a span of 18 bases.

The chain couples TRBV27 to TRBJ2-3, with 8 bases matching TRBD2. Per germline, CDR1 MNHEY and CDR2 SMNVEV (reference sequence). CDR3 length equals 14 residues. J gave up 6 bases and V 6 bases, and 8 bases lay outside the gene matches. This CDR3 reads CASRDLAGPDTQYF. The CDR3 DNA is TGTGCCAGCAGGGACCTAGCGGGCCCCGATACGCAGTATTTT.

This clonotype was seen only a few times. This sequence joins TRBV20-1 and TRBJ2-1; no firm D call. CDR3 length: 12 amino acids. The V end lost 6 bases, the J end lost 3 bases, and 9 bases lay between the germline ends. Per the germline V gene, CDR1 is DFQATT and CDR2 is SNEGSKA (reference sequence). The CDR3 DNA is TGCAGTGCGCCGAAGGTCTACAATGAGCAGTTCTTC. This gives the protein CSAPKVYNEQFF.

This chain's CDR3 is CATSVGGEAFF. The CDR3 bases are TGTGCCACCAGCGTCGGGGGGGAAGCTTTCTTT. The J gene is TRBJ1-1, the V gene TRBV15, with D perhaps matching TRBD1 (5 bases). The V and J ends lost 5 bases and 8 bases respectively, with 9 bases between them. Germline V gene data show CDR1 as LNHNV and CDR2 as YYDKDF (reference sequence). The length of the CDR3 is 11 residues.

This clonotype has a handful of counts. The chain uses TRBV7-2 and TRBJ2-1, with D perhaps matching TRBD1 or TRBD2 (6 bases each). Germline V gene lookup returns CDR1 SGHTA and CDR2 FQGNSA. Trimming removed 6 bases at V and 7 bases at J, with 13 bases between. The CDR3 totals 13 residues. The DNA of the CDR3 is TGTGCCAGCAGTTTTAAGGGGGGAAATGAGCAGTTCTTC. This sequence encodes CASSFKGGNEQFF.

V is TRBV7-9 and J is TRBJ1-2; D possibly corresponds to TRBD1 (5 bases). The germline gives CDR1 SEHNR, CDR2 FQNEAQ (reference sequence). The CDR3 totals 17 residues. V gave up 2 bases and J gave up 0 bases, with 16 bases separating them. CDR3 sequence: CASSLTEGLSSNYGYTF. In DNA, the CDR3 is TGTGCCAGCAGCTTAACGGAGGGGTTAAGCTCTAACTATGGCTACACCTTC.

CDR3 residues: CASSDGPGQPYNSPLHF. The CDR3 region has the DNA TGCGCCAGCAGCGACGGTCCGGGACAGCCTTATAATTCACCCCTCCACTTT. The V and J genes are TRBV5-1 and TRBJ1-6; TRBD1 aligns across 7 bases. The CDR3 totals 17 residues. The germline CDR1 and CDR2 sequences are SGHRS and YFSETQ. The junction had 11 bases not matched to a gene; V was cut back by 4 bases and J by 4 bases.

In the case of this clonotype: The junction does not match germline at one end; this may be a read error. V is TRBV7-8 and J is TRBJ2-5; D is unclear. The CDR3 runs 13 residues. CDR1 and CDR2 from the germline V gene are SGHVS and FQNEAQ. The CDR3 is CASNLDYQETQYF. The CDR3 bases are TGTGCCAGCAACTTAGATTACCAAGAGACCCAGTACTTC.

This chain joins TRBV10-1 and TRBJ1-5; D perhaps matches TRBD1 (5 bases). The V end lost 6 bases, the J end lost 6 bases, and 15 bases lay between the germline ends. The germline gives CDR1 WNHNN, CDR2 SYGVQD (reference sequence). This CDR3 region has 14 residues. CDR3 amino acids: CASSEVRAGQPQHF. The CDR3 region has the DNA TGCGCCAGCAGCGAGGTCAGGGCGGGTCAGCCCCAGCATTTT.

The CDR3 protein is CATSEGGQTHNEQFF. CDR3 DNA sequence: TGTGCCACCAGCGAGGGGGGACAGACCCACAATGAGCAGTTCTTC. This sequence joins TRBV24-1 and TRBJ2-1; D is perhaps TRBD1 (7 bases). Germline V CDR1 and CDR2: KGHDR, SFDVKD. The CDR3 is made up of 15 amino acids. The V end lost 7 bases, the J end lost 5 bases, and 17 bases lay between the germline ends.

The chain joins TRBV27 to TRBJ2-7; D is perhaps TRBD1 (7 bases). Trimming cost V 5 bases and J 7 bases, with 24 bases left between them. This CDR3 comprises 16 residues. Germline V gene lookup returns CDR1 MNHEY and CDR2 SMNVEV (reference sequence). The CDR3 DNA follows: TGTGCCAGCAGTCCCCCAGGAGGGGGCGCATCTGGGGAGCAGTACTTC. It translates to CASSPPGGGASGEQYF.

The CDR3 DNA follows: TGTGCCAGCAGCCAAGATAAACGGATGGGCGCTGAGCAGTTCTTC. Translating gives CASSQDKRMGAEQFF. The chain carries TRBV14 and TRBJ2-1; D is unresolved. This CDR3 region has 15 residues. The germline CDR1 and CDR2 sequences are SGHDN and FVKESK. Trimming cost V 0 bases and J 9 bases, with 15 bases left between them.

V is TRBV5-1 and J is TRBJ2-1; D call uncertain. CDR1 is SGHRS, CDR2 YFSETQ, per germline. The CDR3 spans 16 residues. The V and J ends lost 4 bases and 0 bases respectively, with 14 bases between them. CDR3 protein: CASSEELVGSYNEQFF. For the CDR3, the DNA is TGCGCCAGCAGCGAGGAGCTGGTTGGCTCCTACAATGAGCAGTTCTTC.

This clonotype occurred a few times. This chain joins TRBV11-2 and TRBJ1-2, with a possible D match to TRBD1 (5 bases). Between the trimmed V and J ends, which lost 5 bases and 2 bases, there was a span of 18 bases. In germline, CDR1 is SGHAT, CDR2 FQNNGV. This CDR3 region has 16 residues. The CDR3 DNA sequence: TGTGCCAGCAGCGCCGCCGACGGGCCAGGGAACTATGGCTACACCTTC. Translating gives CASSAADGPGNYGYTF.

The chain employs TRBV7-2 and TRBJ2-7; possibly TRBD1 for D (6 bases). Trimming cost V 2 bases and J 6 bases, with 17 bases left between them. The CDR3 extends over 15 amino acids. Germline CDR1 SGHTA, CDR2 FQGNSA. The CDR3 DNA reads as TGTGCCAGCAGCTTATTGTCGCAATTGGGGGCCGAGCAGTACTTC. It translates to CASSLLSQLGAEQYF.

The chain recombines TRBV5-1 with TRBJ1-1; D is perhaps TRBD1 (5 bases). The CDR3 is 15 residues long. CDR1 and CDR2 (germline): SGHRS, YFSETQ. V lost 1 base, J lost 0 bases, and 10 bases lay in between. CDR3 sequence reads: CASSLRPTVNTEAFF. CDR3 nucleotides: TGCGCCAGCAGCTTGCGACCGACAGTGAACACTGAAGCTTTCTTT.

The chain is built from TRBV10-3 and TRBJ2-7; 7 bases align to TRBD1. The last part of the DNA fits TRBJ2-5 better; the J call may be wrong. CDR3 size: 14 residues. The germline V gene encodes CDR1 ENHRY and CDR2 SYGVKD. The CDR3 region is CASQPGTEIETQYF. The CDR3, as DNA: TGTGCCAGCCAACCCGGGACAGAGATCGAGACCCAGTACTTC.

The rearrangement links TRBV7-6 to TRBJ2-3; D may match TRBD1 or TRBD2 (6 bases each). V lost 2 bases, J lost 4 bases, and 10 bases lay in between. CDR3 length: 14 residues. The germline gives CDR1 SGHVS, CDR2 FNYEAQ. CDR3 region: CASSLYGGPDTQYF. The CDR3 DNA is TGTGCCAGCAGCTTATACGGGGGCCCAGATACGCAGTATTTT.

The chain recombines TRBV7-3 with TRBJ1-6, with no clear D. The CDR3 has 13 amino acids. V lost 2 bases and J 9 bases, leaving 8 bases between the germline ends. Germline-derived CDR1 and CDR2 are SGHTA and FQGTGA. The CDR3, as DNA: TGTGCCAGCAGCTTATTTACGGGTTCACCCCTCCACTTT. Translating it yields CASSLFTGSPLHF. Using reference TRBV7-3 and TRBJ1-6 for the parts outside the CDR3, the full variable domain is GAGVSQTPSNKVTEKGKYVELRCDPISGHTALYWYRQSLGQGPEFLIYFQGTGAADDSGLPNDRFFAVRPEGSVSTLKIQRTERGDSAVYLCASSLFTGSPLHFGNGTRLTVT.

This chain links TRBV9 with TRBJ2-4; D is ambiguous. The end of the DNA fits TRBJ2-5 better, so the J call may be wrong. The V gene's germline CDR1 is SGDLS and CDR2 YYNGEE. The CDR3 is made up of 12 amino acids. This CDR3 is CASSANSETQYF. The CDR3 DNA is TGTGCCAGCAGCGCCAACAGTGAGACCCAGTACTTC.

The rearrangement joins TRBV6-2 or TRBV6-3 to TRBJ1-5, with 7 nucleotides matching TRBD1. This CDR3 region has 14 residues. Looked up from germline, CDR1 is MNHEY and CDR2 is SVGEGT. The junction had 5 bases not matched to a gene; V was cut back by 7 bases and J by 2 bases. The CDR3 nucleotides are TGTGCCAGCAAACAGGGGATAGGCAATCAGCCCCAGCATTTT. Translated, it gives CASKQGIGNQPQHF.

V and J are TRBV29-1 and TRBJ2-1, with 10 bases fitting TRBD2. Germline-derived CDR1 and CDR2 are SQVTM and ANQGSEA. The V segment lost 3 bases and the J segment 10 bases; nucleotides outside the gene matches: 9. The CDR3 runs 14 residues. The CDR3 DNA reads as TGCAGCGTTGAGTGCAGGCTAGCGGGAGACGAGCAGTTCTTC. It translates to CSVECRLAGDEQFF.

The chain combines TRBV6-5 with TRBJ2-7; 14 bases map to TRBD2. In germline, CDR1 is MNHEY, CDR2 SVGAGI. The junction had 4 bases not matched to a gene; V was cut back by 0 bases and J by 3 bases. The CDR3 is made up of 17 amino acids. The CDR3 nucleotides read TGTGCCAGCAGTTACTCGGGACTAGCGGGAGAGATCTACGAGCAGTACTTC. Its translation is CASSYSGLAGEIYEQYF.

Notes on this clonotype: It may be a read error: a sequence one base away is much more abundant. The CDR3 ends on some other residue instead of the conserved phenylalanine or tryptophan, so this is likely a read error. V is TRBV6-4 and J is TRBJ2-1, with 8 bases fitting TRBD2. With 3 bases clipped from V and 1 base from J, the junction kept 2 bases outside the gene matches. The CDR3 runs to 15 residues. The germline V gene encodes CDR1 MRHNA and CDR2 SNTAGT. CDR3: CASSDTGGSYNEQFS. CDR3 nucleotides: TGTGCCAGCAGTGATACGGGAGGGTCCTACAATGAGCAGTTCTCC.